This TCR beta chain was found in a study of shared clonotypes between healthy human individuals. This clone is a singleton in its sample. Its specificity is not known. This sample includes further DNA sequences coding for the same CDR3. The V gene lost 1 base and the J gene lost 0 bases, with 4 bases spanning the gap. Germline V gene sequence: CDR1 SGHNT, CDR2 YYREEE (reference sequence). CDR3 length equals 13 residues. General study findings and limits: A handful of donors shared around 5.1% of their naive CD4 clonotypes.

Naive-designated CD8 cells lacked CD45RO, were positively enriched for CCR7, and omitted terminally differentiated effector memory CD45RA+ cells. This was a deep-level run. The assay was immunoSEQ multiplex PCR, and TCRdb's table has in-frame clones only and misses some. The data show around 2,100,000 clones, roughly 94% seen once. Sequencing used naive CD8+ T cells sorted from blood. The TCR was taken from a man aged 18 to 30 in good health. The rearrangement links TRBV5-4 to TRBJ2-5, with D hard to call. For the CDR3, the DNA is TGTGCCAGCAGCTTGTCGTACCAAGAGACCCAGTACTTC. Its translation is CASSLSYQETQYF.